Here is one TCR beta chain with its context. This sample stems from a study of T cell responses to AZD1222 COVID-19 vaccine. Sequenced by immunoSEQ multiplex PCR; TCRdb stores in-frame clones only, minus some. The profile covers around 150,000 clones, with 92% appearing a single time and more than 3% taken by the ten largest. The CDR3 is made up of 15 amino acids. Losses at the gene ends were 4 bases for V and 6 bases for J; bases not matched to a gene: 9. Per the germline V gene, CDR1 is SGHDT and CDR2 is YYEEEE. The chain is built from TRBV5-6 and TRBJ1-4; 7 bases line up with TRBD1. The sequencing used peripheral blood, collected 28 days after the second AZD1222 dose. The sequence was collected from an adult who received the AZD1222 COVID-19 vaccine. CDR3 residues: CASSELDRKYEKLFF. The CDR3 DNA reads as TGTGCCAGCAGCGAATTGGACAGGAAGTATGAAAAACTGTTTTTT.